The 28 T cell receptor beta chains in this list originate from one sample, sequenced in a study of somatic mutations in cytotoxic T cells in rheumatoid arthritis. Assay: immunoSEQ multiplex PCR; the TCRdb copy retains only in-frame clones and omits some. Seen here are some 35,000 clones, under 85% observed once, and the top ten hold about 3.2%. The sample taken for sequencing was CD8+ T cells sorted from blood. The receptors come from a man aged 35-49 years in good health.

The V call is TRBV19, the J call TRBJ2-1; TRBD2 is a possible D gene (6 bases). Trimming cost V 6 bases and J 3 bases, with 12 bases left between them. The CDR3 covers 14 residues. CDR1 is LNHDA and CDR2 is SQIVND in the germline V gene (reference sequence). CDR3: CASRGLSDYNEQFF. As DNA, the CDR3 is TGTGCCAGTAGAGGACTATCAGACTACAATGAGCAGTTCTTC.

The chain employs TRBV14 and TRBJ1-1; TRBD1 aligns across 7 bases. Trimming removed 6 bases from V and 5 bases from J; junction bases left unmatched: 3. The CDR3 covers 12 residues. Per the germline V gene, CDR1 is SGHDN and CDR2 is FVKESK. The CDR3: CASSSQGTEAFF. As DNA, the CDR3 is TGTGCCAGCAGTTCACAGGGGACTGAAGCTTTCTTT.

In its sample, this clone is large. J is TRBJ1-1 and V is TRBV15; D remains ambiguous. The V end lost 3 bases, the J end lost 7 bases, and 12 bases lay between the germline ends. The CDR3 has 13 amino acids. CDR1 LNHNV and CDR2 YYDKDF come from the germline V gene (reference sequence). CDR3 coding DNA: TGTGCCACCAGCAGTACGGAGACGAATGAAGCTTTCTTT. This codes for CATSSTETNEAFF.

V gene TRBV11-2 combines with J gene TRBJ2-5, with 10 bases identical to TRBD2. CDR3 length: 16 amino acids. With 2 bases clipped from V and 4 bases from J, the junction kept 7 bases outside the gene matches. Germline V gives CDR1 SGHAT, CDR2 FQNNGV. This chain's CDR3 is CASSLSGSSGRETQYF. CDR3 DNA sequence: TGTGCCAGCAGCTTAAGTGGGTCTAGCGGGAGAGAGACCCAGTACTTC.

This chain joins TRBV21-1 and TRBJ2-7; no DNA check was done on the table's D call, TRBD1. TRBV21-1 is a known pseudogene. CDR3 size: 12 residues. DNA of the CDR3: TGTGCCAGTCGGGACAGGTTCATCGAGCAGTACTTC. Protein sequence: CASRDRFIEQYF.

The chain combines TRBV4-1 with TRBJ2-5, with 7 bases lining up with TRBD1. Per the germline V gene, CDR1 is MGHRA and CDR2 is YSYEKL. V lost 4 bases to trimming and J lost 2 bases; unmatched junction nucleotides: 4. This CDR3 contains 14 residues. The CDR3 spells CASSPRDRQETQYF. DNA of the CDR3: TGCGCCAGCAGCCCCCGGGACAGACAAGAGACCCAGTACTTC.

V usage is TRBV28 and J usage is TRBJ2-7; D uncertain. This CDR3 has 13 amino acids. Trimming removed 2 bases at V and 0 bases at J, with 5 bases between. Germline V gives CDR1 MDHEN, CDR2 SYDVKM. The CDR3, as DNA: TGTGCCAGCAGTTTAAAGGGCTCCTACGAGCAGTACTTC. Translated, it gives CASSLKGSYEQYF. Full variable domain (outside the CDR3, taken from reference TRBV28 and TRBJ2-7): DVKVTQSSRYLVKRTGEKVFLECVQDMDHENMFWYRQDPGLGLRLIYFSYDVKMKEKGDIPEGYSVSREKKERFSLILESASTNQTSMYLCASSLKGSYEQYFGPGTRLTVT.

This chain links TRBV10-3 with TRBJ2-7; D is uncertain. Trimming pared 2 bases from V and 0 bases from J, leaving 8 bases between. The CDR3 consists of 14 residues. Germline lookup yields CDR1 ENHRY and CDR2 SYGVKD. CDR3 nucleotide sequence: TGTGCCATCAGTGAGGTTGGAAGCTCCTACGAGCAGTACTTC. The encoded protein is CAISEVGSSYEQYF.

The chain has TRBV11-2 and TRBJ1-2, with 10 bases identical to TRBD1. The CDR3 spans 14 residues. V shed 5 bases and J 5 bases; nucleotides not matched to a gene: 5. The germline gives CDR1 SGHAT, CDR2 FQNNGV. The CDR3 sequence: CASSHWDRGYGYTF. In nucleotides, the CDR3 is TGTGCCAGCAGCCATTGGGACAGGGGATATGGCTACACCTTC. Full variable domain (rest looked up from reference TRBV11-2 and TRBJ1-2): EAGVAQSPRYKIIEKRQSVAFWCNPISGHATLYWYQQILGQGPKLLIQFQNNGVVDDSQLPKDRFSAERLKGVDSTLKIQPAKLEDSAVYLCASSHWDRGYGYTFGSGTRLTVV.

The chain has TRBV7-9 and TRBJ2-7; a weak D match, TRBD1 (6 bases). CDR3 length: 12 residues. Germline lookup yields CDR1 SEHNR and CDR2 FQNEAQ (reference sequence). Trimming removed 5 bases from V and 6 bases from J, with 11 bases in between. The CDR3 DNA reads as TGTGCCAGCAGCCCCGGCAGGGGCGAGCAGTACTTC. Translating gives CASSPGRGEQYF.

The J gene is TRBJ2-6, the V gene TRBV27; a possible D gene is TRBD1 (6 bases). Per the germline V gene, CDR1 is MNHEY and CDR2 is SMNVEV (reference sequence). Between the trimmed V and J ends, which lost 6 bases and 0 bases, there was a span of 6 bases. This CDR3 is built from 14 residues. CDR3 in DNA: TGTGCCAGCAGGGGGGCCTCTGGGGCCAACGTCCTGACTTTC. This sequence encodes CASRGASGANVLTF.

This clone is judged medium-sized. The V and J genes are TRBV6-1 and TRBJ1-2; TRBD1 matches at 7 bases. V gave up 1 base and J gave up 4 bases; unmatched junction bases: 9. Germline lookup yields CDR1 MNHNS and CDR2 SASEGT. The CDR3 runs to 16 residues. The CDR3 nucleotides read TGTGCCAGCAGTGAAGACGCGGGAGGGGGCTTCTATGGCTACACCTTC. Translating it yields CASSEDAGGGFYGYTF.

The chain couples TRBV30 to TRBJ2-6; 7 bases align to TRBD1. V lost 1 base and J lost 0; bases outside the gene matches: 0. The CDR3 has 15 amino acids. Germline-derived CDR1 and CDR2 are GTSNPN and SVGIG (reference sequence). CDR3 protein: CAWSAGGSGANVLTF. In DNA, the CDR3 is TGTGCCTGGAGTGCAGGGGGCTCTGGGGCCAACGTCCTGACTTTC.

This clone was recorded once. The rearrangement links TRBV5-8 to TRBJ2-7; no clear D. Between the trimmed V and J ends, which lost 0 bases and 2 bases, there was a span of 3 bases. This CDR3 region has 12 residues. Germline V lookup: CDR1 SGHTS, CDR2 YDEGEE. CDR3 region: CASSLAAYEQYF. The CDR3 DNA is TGTGCCAGCAGCTTGGCGGCCTACGAGCAGTACTTC.

The chain combines TRBV25-1 with TRBJ1-6, with 8 bases identical to TRBD1. CDR3 size: 14 residues. CDR1 and CDR2 from the germline V gene are MGHDK and SYGVNS. Trimming at V came to 3 bases and at J to 7 bases, leaving 2 bases not matched to a gene. In DNA form, the CDR3 reads TGTGCCAGCAGTGAGACAGGGGAGAATTCACCCCTCCACTTT. It yields the protein CASSETGENSPLHF.

This clone has a single count. V usage is TRBV6-5 and J usage is TRBJ2-7; tentatively, D is TRBD2 (5 bases). The CDR3 has 13 residues. Germline CDR1 and CDR2: MNHEY and SVGAGI. Trimming removed 2 bases at V and 3 bases at J, with 8 bases between. CDR3 residues: CASSYGEGYEQYF. DNA for the CDR3: TGTGCCAGCAGTTACGGTGAGGGCTACGAGCAGTACTTC.

This clone was recorded once. The chain employs TRBV27 and TRBJ1-1, with TRBD1 as a possible D gene (6 bases). The CDR3 loop spans 15 amino acids. In germline, CDR1 is MNHEY, CDR2 SMNVEV (reference sequence). With 1 base removed from V and 4 bases from J, the gap between germline ends came to 13 bases. CDR3 region: CASSLLGAGVTEAFF. In DNA, the CDR3 is TGTGCCAGCAGTTTATTGGGGGCCGGGGTCACTGAAGCTTTCTTT.

The V and J genes are TRBV7-9 and TRBJ2-7, with unresolved D. The CDR3 runs 15 residues. Germline assignment: CDR1 SEHNR and CDR2 FQNEAQ (reference sequence). V lost 5 bases and J lost 2, with 16 bases in between. The CDR3 is CASSPPLGSTYEQYF. In DNA form, the CDR3 reads TGTGCCAGCAGCCCACCCTTGGGTTCCACCTACGAGCAGTACTTC.

This chain uses TRBV21-1 with TRBJ2-3; the D segment call TRBD2 is taken from the table without a DNA check. TRBV21-1 is labeled a pseudogene. The CDR3 runs 20 residues. CDR3 in amino acids: CASSKVDTMTSGKGTDTQYF. CDR3 in DNA: TGTGCCAGCAGCAAAGTGGATACTATGACTAGCGGGAAAGGCACAGATACGCAGTATTTT.

This clone was observed a single time. The rearrangement joins TRBV11-2 to TRBJ2-1; D perhaps matches TRBD2 (5 bases). The V end lost 2 bases, the J end lost 5 bases, and 7 bases lay between the germline ends. Germline V gene sequence: CDR1 SGHAT, CDR2 FQNNGV. The CDR3 has 13 residues. DNA for the CDR3: TGTGCCAGCAGCTTATCGGGGAACAATGAGCAGTTCTTC. This codes for CASSLSGNNEQFF.

The gene calls are TRBV6-1 and TRBJ1-3; 7 positions match TRBD1. With V trimmed by 6 bases and J by 4 bases, 6 bases remained unmatched. Germline assignment: CDR1 MNHNS and CDR2 SASEGT. The CDR3 covers 14 residues. The CDR3 bases are TGTGCCAGCAGGGAGACAGGGTGGGGAAACACCATATATTTT. Translated, it gives CASRETGWGNTIYF.

The chain couples TRBV2 to TRBJ2-1, with D maybe TRBD2 (5 bases). The V end was cut by 8 bases, the J end by 4 bases, with 9 bases between. This CDR3 has 12 amino acids. CDR1 and CDR2 from the germline V gene are SNHLY and FYNNEI. CDR3 nucleotides: TGTGCCAGCCATACTAGATACAATGAGCAGTTCTTC. This translates into CASHTRYNEQFF. Combining the CDR3 with reference TRBV2 and TRBJ2-1 gives the whole variable domain EPEVTQTPSHQVTQMGQEVILRCVPISNHLYFYWYRQILGQKVEFLVSFYNNEISEKSEIFDDQFSVERPDGSNFTLKIRSTKLEDSAMYFCASHTRYNEQFFGPGTRLTVL.

This rearrangement joins TRBV29-1 to TRBJ2-7; 9 positions match TRBD1. The CDR3 spans 15 residues. Looked up from germline, CDR1 is SQVTM and CDR2 is ANQGSEA. J was trimmed by 3 bases and V by 6 bases; bases with no gene match: 12. Written as DNA, the CDR3 is TGCAGCGTCCAACCTCCGGGACAGGGAAACTACGAGCAGTACTTC. Translating gives CSVQPPGQGNYEQYF.

The chain combines TRBV7-9 with TRBJ2-2; 12 bases are shared with TRBD2. J gave up 6 bases and V 6 bases, and 11 bases lay outside the gene matches. The CDR3 contains 17 residues. CDR1 and CDR2 (germline): SEHNR, FQNEAQ (reference sequence). The CDR3 nucleotides are TGTGCCAGCAGGCCTACCTCTAGCGGGAGGGCCGCCGGGGAGCTGTTTTTT. Its translation is CASRPTSSGRAAGELFF.

This clone has only one observation. The chain joins TRBV29-1 to TRBJ2-7, with 13 positions matching TRBD2. The J segment lost 3 bases and the V segment lost 4 bases, leaving 3 bases of the junction unmatched. This CDR3 comprises 14 residues. Germline V gives CDR1 SQVTM, CDR2 ANQGSEA. DNA of the CDR3: TGCAGCGTTGTGGGACTAGCGGGAATCTACGAGCAGTACTTC. As protein: CSVVGLAGIYEQYF.

The sample holds one count of this clone. The V and J genes are TRBV11-1 and TRBJ1-2; D is unclear. Germline CDR1 is SGHAT and CDR2 is FQDESV (reference sequence). V gave up 5 bases and J gave up 6 bases, with 13 bases separating them. This CDR3 comprises 13 residues. CDR3 DNA: TGTGCCAGCAGCCCTGGACCGGGTAATGGCTACACCTTC. It translates to CASSPGPGNGYTF.

This clone was observed a few times. The genes are TRBV27 and TRBJ2-3; D is uncertain. CDR1 and CDR2 (germline): MNHEY, SMNVEV (reference sequence). V lost 9 bases and J 0 bases, leaving 16 bases between the germline ends. The CDR3 extends over 15 amino acids. CDR3 sequence reads: CASFDGRTSTDTQYF. The CDR3, as DNA: TGTGCCAGTTTCGACGGTCGTACTAGCACAGATACGCAGTATTTT.

This clone was counted a few times. The chain couples TRBV19 to TRBJ2-7; D is unresolved. With 6 bases removed from V and 3 bases from J, the gap between germline ends came to 9 bases. The CDR3 is 12 amino acids. Germline CDR1 reads LNHDA; CDR2 reads SQIVND (reference sequence). Here the CDR3 DNA reads TGTGCCAGTAGCCATGGGGACTACGAGCAGTACTTC. Amino acid sequence: CASSHGDYEQYF.